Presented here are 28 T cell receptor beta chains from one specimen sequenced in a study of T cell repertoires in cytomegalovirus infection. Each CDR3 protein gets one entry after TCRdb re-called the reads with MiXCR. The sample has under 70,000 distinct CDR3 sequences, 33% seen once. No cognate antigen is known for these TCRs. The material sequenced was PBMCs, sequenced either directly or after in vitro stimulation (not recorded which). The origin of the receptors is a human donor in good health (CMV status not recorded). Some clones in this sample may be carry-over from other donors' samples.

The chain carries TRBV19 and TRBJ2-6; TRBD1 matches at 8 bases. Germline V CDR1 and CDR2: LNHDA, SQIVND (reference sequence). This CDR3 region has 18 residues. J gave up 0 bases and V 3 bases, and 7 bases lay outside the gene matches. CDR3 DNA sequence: TGTGCCAGTAGTATCACGGGACAGGTTAGCTCTGGGGCCAACGTCCTGACTTTC. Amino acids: CASSITGQVSSGANVLTF.

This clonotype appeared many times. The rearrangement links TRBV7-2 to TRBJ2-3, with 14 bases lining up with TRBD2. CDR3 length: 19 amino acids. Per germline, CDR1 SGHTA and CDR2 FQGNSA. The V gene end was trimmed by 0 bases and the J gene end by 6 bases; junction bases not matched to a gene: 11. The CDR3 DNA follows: TGTGCCAGCAGCTTAGCCCCACCGGGACTAGCGGGAGTGAGGGATACGCAGTATTTT. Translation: CASSLAPPGLAGVRDTQYF.

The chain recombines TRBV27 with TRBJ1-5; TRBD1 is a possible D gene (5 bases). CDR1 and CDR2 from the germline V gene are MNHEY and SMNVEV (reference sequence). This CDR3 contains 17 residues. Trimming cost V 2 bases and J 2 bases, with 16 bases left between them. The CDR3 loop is CASSLTAGFEGNQPQHF. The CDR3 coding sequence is TGTGCCAGCAGTTTAACGGCAGGGTTTGAAGGCAATCAGCCCCAGCATTTT.

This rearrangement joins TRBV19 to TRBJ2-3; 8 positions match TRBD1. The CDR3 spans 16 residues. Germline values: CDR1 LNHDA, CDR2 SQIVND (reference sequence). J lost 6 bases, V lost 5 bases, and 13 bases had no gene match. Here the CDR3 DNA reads TGTGCCAGTAGTCTCATGCGGACAGGGATCCACGATACGCAGTATTTT. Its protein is CASSLMRTGIHDTQYF.

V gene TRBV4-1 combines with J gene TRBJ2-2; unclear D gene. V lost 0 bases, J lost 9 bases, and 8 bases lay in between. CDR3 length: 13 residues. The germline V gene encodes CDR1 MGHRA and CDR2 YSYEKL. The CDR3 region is CASSQELRRELFF. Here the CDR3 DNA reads TGCGCCAGCAGCCAAGAATTAAGGAGGGAGCTGTTTTTT.

CDR3 DNA sequence: TGTGCCAGCAGTTACTCACCGGGGACAGATACGCAGTATTTT. Its protein is CASSYSPGTDTQYF. The rearrangement uses TRBV6-5 and TRBJ2-3; tentatively, D is TRBD2 (5 bases). Germline V gene data show CDR1 as MNHEY and CDR2 as SVGAGI. CDR3 length: 14 amino acids. Trimming stripped 0 bases from V and 3 bases from J, with 7 bases between.

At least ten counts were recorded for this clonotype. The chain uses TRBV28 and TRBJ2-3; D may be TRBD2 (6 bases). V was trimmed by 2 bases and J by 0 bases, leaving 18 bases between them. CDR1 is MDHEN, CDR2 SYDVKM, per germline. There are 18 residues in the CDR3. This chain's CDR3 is CASSLERLGGTSTDTQYF. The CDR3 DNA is TGTGCCAGCAGTTTAGAACGCTTGGGGGGTACTAGCACAGATACGCAGTATTTT. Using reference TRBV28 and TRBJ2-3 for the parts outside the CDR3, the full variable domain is DVKVTQSSRYLVKRTGEKVFLECVQDMDHENMFWYRQDPGLGLRLIYFSYDVKMKEKGDIPEGYSVSREKKERFSLILESASTNQTSMYLCASSLERLGGTSTDTQYFGPGTRLTVL.

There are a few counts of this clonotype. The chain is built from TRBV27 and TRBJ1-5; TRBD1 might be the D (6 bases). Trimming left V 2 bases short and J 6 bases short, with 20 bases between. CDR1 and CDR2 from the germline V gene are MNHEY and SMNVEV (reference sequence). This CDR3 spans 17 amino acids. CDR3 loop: CASSLSMGGGAGQPQHF. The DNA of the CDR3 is TGTGCCAGCAGTTTAAGTATGGGGGGGGGCGCCGGTCAGCCCCAGCATTTT.

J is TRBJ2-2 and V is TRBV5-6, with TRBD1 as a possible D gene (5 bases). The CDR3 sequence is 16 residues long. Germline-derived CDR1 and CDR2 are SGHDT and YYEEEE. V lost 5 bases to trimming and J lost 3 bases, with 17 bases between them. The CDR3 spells CASSFRQIPYTGELFF. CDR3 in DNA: TGTGCCAGCAGTTTCCGACAGATTCCATACACCGGGGAGCTGTTTTTT.

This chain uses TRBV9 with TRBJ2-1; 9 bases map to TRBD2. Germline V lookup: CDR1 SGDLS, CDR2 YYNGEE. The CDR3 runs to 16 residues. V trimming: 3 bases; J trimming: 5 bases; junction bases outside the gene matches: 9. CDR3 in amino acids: CASSALGTSKDNEQFF. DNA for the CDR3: TGTGCCAGCAGCGCCCTCGGGACTAGCAAAGACAATGAGCAGTTCTTC.

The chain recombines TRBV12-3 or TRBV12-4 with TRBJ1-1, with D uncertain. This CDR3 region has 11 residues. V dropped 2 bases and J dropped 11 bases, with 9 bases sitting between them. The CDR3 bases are TGTGCCAGCAGTTTAATGGGCAGTGCTTTCTTT. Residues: CASSLMGSAFF.

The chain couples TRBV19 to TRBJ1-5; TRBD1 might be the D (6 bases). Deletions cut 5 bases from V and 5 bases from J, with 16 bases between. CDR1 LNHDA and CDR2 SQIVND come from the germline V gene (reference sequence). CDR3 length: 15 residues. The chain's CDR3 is CASSSPSGGHQPQHF. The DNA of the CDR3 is TGTGCCAGTAGTTCCCCTTCGGGGGGCCATCAGCCCCAGCATTTT.

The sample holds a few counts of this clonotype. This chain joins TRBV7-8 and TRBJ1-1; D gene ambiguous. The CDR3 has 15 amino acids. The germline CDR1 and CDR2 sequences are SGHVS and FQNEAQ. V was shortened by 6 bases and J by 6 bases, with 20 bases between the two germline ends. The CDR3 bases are TGTGCCAGCAGTCTATACCCCCCCGGGGAGGCTGAAGCTTTCTTT. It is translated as CASSLYPPGEAEAFF.

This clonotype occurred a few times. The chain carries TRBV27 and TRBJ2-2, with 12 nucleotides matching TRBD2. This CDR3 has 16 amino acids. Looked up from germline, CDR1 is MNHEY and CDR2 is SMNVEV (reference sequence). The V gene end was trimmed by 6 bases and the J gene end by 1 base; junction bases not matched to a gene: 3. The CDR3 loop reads CASRKLAGGNTGELFF. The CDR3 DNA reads TGTGCCAGCAGAAAACTAGCGGGAGGGAACACCGGGGAGCTGTTTTTT.

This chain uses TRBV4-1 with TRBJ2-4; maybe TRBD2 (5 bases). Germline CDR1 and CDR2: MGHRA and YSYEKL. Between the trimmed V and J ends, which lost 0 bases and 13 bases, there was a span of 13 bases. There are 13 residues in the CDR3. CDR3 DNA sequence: TGCGCCAGCAGCCAAGAGACGCGGGCAGCCCAGTACTTC. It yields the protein CASSQETRAAQYF.

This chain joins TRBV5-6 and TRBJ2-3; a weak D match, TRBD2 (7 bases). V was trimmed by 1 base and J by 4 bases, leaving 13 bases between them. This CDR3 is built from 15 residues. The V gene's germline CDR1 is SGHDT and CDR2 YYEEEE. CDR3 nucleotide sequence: TGTGCCAGCAGCTTGCCGGGGGGCCCCGCAGATACGCAGTATTTT. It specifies CASSLPGGPADTQYF.

The DNA of the CDR3 is TGTGCCAGCAGCTTTCAGGGGACAGCCACAGATACGCAGTATTTT. Translated: CASSFQGTATDTQYF. The chain employs TRBV7-2 and TRBJ2-3; 7 positions match TRBD1. V trimming: 3 bases; J trimming: 2 bases; junction bases outside the gene matches: 5. This CDR3 comprises 15 residues. Germline lookup yields CDR1 SGHTA and CDR2 FQGNSA.

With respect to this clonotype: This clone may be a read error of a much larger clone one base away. This chain's CDR3 is CASGTRDADLYGYTF. In DNA form, the CDR3 reads TGTGCCAGCGGCACCCGGGACGCAGACCTCTATGGCTACACCTTC. The chain uses TRBV5-4 and TRBJ1-2, with D tentatively TRBD1 (5 bases). V was clipped by 7 bases and J by 4 bases, with 20 bases between them. The CDR3 covers 15 residues. CDR1 and CDR2 (germline): SGHNT, YYREEE (reference sequence).

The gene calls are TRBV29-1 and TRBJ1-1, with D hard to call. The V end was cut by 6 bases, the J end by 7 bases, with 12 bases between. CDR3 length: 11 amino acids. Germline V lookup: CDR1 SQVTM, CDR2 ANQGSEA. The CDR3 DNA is TGCAGCGTCAAAACCACCCATGAAGCTTTCTTT. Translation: CSVKTTHEAFF.

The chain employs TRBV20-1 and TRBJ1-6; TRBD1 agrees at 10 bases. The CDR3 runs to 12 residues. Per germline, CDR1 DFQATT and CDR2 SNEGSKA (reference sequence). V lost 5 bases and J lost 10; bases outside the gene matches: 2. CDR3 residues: CSARDRGSPLHF. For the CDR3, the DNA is TGCAGTGCTCGGGACAGGGGATCACCCCTCCACTTT.

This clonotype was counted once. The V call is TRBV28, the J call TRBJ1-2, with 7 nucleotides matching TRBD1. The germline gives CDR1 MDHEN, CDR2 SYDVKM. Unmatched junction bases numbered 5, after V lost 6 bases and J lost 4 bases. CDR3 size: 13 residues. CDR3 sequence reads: CASRSGGSYGYTF. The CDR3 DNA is TGTGCCAGCAGATCAGGGGGTAGCTATGGCTACACCTTC.

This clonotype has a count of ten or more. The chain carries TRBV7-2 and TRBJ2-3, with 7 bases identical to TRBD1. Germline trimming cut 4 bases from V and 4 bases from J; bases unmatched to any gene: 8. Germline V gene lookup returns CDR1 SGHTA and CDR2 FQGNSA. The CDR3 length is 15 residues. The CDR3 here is CASSSDRETADTQYF. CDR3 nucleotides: TGTGCCAGCAGCTCTGACAGGGAAACCGCAGATACGCAGTATTTT.

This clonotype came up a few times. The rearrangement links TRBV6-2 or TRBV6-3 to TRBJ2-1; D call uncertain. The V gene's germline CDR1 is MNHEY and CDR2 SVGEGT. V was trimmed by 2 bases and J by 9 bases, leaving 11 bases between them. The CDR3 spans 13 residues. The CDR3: CASSYGRQTEQFF. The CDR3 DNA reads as TGTGCCAGCAGTTACGGCAGGCAGACTGAGCAGTTCTTC.

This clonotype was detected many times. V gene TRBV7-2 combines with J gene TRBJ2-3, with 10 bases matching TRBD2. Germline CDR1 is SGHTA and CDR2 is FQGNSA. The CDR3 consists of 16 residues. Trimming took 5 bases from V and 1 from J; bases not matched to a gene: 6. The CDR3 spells CASSVRGTSGTDTQYF. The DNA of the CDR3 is TGTGCCAGCAGCGTACGCGGGACTAGCGGCACAGATACGCAGTATTTT. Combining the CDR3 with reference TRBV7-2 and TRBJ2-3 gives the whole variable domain GAGVSQSPSNKVTEKGKDVELRCDPISGHTALYWYRQSLGQGLEFLIYFQGNSAPDKSGLPSDRFSAERTGGSVSTLTIQRTQQEDSAVYLCASSVRGTSGTDTQYFGPGTRLTVL.

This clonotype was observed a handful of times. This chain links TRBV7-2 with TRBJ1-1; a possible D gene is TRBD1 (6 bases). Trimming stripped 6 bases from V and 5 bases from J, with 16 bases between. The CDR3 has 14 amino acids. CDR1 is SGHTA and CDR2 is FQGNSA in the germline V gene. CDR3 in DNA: TGTGCCAGCAGTTCCGACAGGTCTGCAACTGAAGCTTTCTTT. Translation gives CASSSDRSATEAFF.

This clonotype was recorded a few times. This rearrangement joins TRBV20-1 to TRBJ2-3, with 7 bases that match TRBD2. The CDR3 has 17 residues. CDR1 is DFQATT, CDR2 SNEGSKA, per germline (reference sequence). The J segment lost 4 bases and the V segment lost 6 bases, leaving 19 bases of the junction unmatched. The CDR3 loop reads CSAASSGTILGADTQYF. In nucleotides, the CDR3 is TGCAGTGCCGCTTCTTCCGGGACTATTCTTGGGGCAGATACGCAGTATTTT.

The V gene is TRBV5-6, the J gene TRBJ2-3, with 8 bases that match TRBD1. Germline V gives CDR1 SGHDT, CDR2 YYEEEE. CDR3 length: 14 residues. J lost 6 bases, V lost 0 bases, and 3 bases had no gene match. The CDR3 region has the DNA TGTGCCAGCAGCTTGGGCACAGGGGGGGATACGCAGTATTTT. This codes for CASSLGTGGDTQYF. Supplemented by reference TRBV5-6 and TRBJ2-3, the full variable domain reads DAGVTQSPTHLIKTRGQQVTLRCSPKSGHDTVSWYQQALGQGPQFIFQYYEEEERQRGNFPDRFSGHQFPNYSSELNVNALLLGDSALYLCASSLGTGGDTQYFGPGTRLTVL.

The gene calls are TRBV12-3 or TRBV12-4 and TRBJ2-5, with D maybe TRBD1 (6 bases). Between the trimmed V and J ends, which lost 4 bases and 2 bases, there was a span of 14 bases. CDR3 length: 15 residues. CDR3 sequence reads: CASSSLTGPQETQYF. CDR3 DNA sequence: TGTGCCAGCAGTTCCCTGACAGGACCACAAGAGACCCAGTACTTC.